This T cell receptor beta chain comes out of a study of cytomegalovirus exposure and HLA in healthy donors. A word on this clone: Antigen specificity is unknown.

Using immunoSEQ multiplex PCR, the repertoire was profiled, and TCRdb retains in-frame clones only, with some absent. The sample has under 50,000 clones, approximately 93% seen once. Study-level results: Some public TCRs appeared in many individuals, while most sequences were rare.

The donors were members of the approximately 130-subject validation cohort (separate from the approximately 670-subject first cohort). Sequencing used PBMCs. The TCR originated in a woman aged 18-35 years in good health and CMV-seronegative.

The CDR3 nucleotides are TGTGCCAGCAGGGGGACAGCGAGGAATGAGCAGTTCTTC. The encoded protein is CASRGTARNEQFF. This chain links TRBV6-1 with TRBJ2-1; 7 bases line up with TRBD1. V lost 6 bases to trimming and J lost 7 bases; unmatched junction nucleotides: 6. CDR3 size: 13 residues. Germline CDR1 reads MNHNS; CDR2 reads SASEGT.